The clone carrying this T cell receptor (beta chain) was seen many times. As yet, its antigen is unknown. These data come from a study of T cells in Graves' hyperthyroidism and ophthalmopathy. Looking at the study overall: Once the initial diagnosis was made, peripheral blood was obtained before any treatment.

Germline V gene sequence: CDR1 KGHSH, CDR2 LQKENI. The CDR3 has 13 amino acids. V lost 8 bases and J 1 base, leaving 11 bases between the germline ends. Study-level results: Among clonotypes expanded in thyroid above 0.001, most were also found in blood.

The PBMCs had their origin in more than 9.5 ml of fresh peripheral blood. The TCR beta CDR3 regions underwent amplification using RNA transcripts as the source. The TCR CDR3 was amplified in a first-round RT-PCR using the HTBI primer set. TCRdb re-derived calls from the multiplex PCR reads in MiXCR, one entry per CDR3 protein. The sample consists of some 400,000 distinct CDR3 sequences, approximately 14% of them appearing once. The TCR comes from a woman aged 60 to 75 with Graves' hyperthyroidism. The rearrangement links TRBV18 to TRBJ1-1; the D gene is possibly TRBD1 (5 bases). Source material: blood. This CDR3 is CASSRGTNTEAFF. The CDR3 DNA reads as TGTGCCAGCAGCCGAGGGACGAACACTGAAGCTTTCTTT.